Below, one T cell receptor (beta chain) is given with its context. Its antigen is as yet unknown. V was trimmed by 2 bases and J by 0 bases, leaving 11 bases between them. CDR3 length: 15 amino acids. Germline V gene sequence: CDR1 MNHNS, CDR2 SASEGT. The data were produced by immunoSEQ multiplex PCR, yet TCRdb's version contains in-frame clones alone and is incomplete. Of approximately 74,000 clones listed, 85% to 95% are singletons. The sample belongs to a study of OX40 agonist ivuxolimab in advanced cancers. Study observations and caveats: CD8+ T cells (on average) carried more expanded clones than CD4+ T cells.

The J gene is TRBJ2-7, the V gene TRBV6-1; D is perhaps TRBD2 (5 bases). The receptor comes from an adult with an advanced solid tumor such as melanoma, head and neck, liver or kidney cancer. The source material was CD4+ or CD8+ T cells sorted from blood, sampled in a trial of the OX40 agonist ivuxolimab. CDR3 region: CASSERGGSSYEQYF. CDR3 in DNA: TGTGCCAGCAGTGAACGGGGTGGATCCTCCTACGAGCAGTACTTC.